This T cell receptor beta chain was documented in a study of blood T cell repertoires in COVID-19. CDR3 size: 15 residues. With 6 bases removed from V and 0 bases from J, the gap between germline ends came to 14 bases. From germline, CDR1 is MNHNY and CDR2 SVGAGI (reference sequence). Clones were sequenced by immunoSEQ multiplex PCR, and TCRdb holds only the in-frame ones, with some missing. The table records about 52,000 clones, over 65% of them present only once. This clone was counted a single time. The source material was peripheral blood. The sequence was obtained from an elderly man with COVID-19, enrolled during active disease. The chain recombines TRBV6-6 with TRBJ1-1, with D possibly TRBD1 on 5 matching bases. The CDR3 loop reads CASSTRQTMNTEAFF. The CDR3 nucleotides are TGTGCCAGCAGCACGAGACAGACGATGAACACTGAAGCTTTCTTT.